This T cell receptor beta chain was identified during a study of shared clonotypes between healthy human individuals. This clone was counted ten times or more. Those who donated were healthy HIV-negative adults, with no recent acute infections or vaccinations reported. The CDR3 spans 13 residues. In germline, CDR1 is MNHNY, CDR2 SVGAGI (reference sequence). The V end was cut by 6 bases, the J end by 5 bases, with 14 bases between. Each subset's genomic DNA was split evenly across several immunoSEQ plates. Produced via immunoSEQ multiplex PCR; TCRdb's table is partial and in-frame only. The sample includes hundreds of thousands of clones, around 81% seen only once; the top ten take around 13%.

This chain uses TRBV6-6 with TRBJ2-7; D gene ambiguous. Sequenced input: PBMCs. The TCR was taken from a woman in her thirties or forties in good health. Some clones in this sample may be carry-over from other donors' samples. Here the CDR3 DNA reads TGTGCCAGCAGCCCAGGAGAGGTCGACGAGCAGTACTTC. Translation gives CASSPGEVDEQYF.